This T cell receptor beta chain is drawn from a study of graft-versus-host responses after intestinal transplantation. Study background: Recipients across the board were started on anti-thymocyte globulin induction, then kept on tacrolimus and steroids for 2 to 4 years.

Processing was applied to graft tissue in order to liberate intraepithelial and lamina propria lymphocytes. In regard to this clone: What it binds is not known.

General observations from the study: Detection of GvH clones occurred in recipient marrow, and some had their first appearance in ileum or blood.

In germline, CDR1 is WSHSY, CDR2 SAAADI. The CDR3 consists of 14 residues. V lost 0 bases to trimming and J lost 3 bases, with 9 bases between them. Profiled with immunoSEQ multiplex PCR; TCRdb holds only in-frame clones, not every one. This sample carries under 6,000 clones, over 75% of them seen once, and the ten largest clones take 9.5% to 12%. This clonotype originated in a human patient who received an intestinal transplant, so some T cells may come from the graft donor. Sequences were derived from ileum tissue, sampled 156 days after intestinal transplant. The chain joins TRBV10-2 to TRBJ2-7; D perhaps matches TRBD2 (6 bases). The CDR3 coding sequence is TGCGCCAGCAGTGAGTCTGGCGGGGTCTACGAGCAGTACTTC. Amino acids: CASSESGGVYEQYF.